These 5 T cell receptor beta chains originate from one sample sequenced in a study of CD8 T cells in ankylosing spondylitis. Overall study findings and caveats: Apparently characteristic of ankylosing spondylitis blood was a TCR beta motif (roughly eight highly homologous variants).

TCRdb reprocessed the 5' RACE reads via MiXCR and lists one record per CDR3 protein. The repertoire holds more than 650,000 distinct CDR3 sequences, with about 11% as singletons. Their cognate antigens are unknown. Sequencing was performed on blood, either unsorted or a sorted T cell fraction (not recorded which). These receptor sequences come from a male donor with ankylosing spondylitis.

At least ten counts were recorded for this clonotype. The CDR3 bases are TGCGCCAGCAGCTTGGGACATGGCTATGGCTACACCTTC. Its translation: CASSLGHGYGYTF. The chain links TRBV5-1 to TRBJ1-2; D call uncertain. The CDR3 covers 13 residues. Trimming left V 0 bases short and J 4 bases short, with 7 bases between. From germline, CDR1 is SGHRS and CDR2 YFSETQ.

This clonotype was detected only a few times. The CDR3 bases are TGTGCCAGCAAAGTCCCCCTCGGGGGGACAGGGGCAACAGATACGCAGTATTTT. Its protein product is CASKVPLGGTGATDTQYF. V usage is TRBV28 and J usage is TRBJ2-3; TRBD1 agrees at 10 bases. The germline V gene has CDR1 MDHEN and CDR2 SYDVKM. The CDR3 consists of 18 residues. V shed 7 bases, J shed 3 bases, and the junction held 16 bases outside the gene matches.

V is TRBV29-1 and J is TRBJ1-2; D is unresolved. The CDR3 extends over 11 amino acids. CDR1 SQVTM and CDR2 ANQGSEA come from the germline V gene. V was shortened by 4 bases and J by 6 bases, with 9 bases between the two germline ends. The CDR3 region is CSVVWSDGYTF. The CDR3 DNA reads TGCAGCGTTGTCTGGTCGGATGGCTACACCTTC.

This rearrangement joins TRBV20-1 to TRBJ2-1, with D possibly being TRBD2 (5 bases). Trimming stripped 0 bases from V and 10 bases from J, with 10 bases between. This CDR3 has 12 residues. Germline loops: CDR1 DFQATT, CDR2 SNEGSKA (reference sequence). As DNA, the CDR3 is TGCAGTGCTAGAGAGGGAGCCTGGGAGCAGTTCTTC. It translates to CSAREGAWEQFF.

The J gene is TRBJ1-3, the V gene TRBV7-9; TRBD1 agrees at 7 bases. With 7 bases clipped from V and 1 base from J, the junction kept 7 bases outside the gene matches. Germline values: CDR1 SEHNR, CDR2 FQNEAQ (reference sequence). The CDR3 sequence is 15 residues long. The CDR3 DNA is TGTGCCAGCACCCAGGGGGACCCATCTGGAAACACCATATATTTT. Its translation: CASTQGDPSGNTIYF.